This T cell receptor (beta chain) appears in the sequencing data of a study of early T cells in non-severe SARS-CoV-2 infection. This clonotype has at least ten counts. V lost 4 bases, J lost 0 bases, and 10 bases lay in between. The CDR3 contains 15 residues. Individual cDNA molecules carried attached unique molecular identifiers. TCRdb reprocessed the 5' RACE reads via MiXCR and lists one record per CDR3 protein. The sample yields 40,000 to 50,000 distinct CDR3 sequences, about 13% seen once. The sequenced material came from whole blood. The chain carries TRBV12-3 or TRBV12-4 and TRBJ1-3, with D unresolved. This receptor was identified in an adult who was a healthcare worker with PCR-confirmed SARS-CoV-2 infection or an uninfected control (not recorded which). CDR3 sequence: CASSSHRGSGNTIYF. The CDR3 DNA reads as TGTGCCAGCAGTTCTCACCGGGGCTCTGGAAACACCATATATTTT.